This TCR beta chain derives from a study of T-cell reconstitution after alpha-beta-depleted transplantation in children. Study-level findings and limits: Several hundred expanded graft clones reportedly gave rise to the alpha-beta T cells present about two months after transplant. The authors attributed T-cell counts and diversity one year after transplant mostly to newly produced T cells. Recipient T cells and thymic progenitors that survived gave rise to the high TCRbeta diversity observed at day 60 in some patients.

The authors prepared the TCRbeta library with unique molecular identifiers. Using its own MiXCR run on the PCR reads, TCRdb lists one record per CDR3 protein. The sample includes around 500,000 distinct CDR3 sequences, around 23% of them seen just once. CDR3 length equals 16 residues. Unmatched junction bases numbered 13, after V lost 1 base and J lost 12 bases. This clonotype was observed at least ten times. Its target is unknown. Source: PBMCs, mostly from graft donor cells, taken 360 days after TCRalphabeta/CD19-depleted stem cell transplant. The receptor comes from a boy under three years old who had a stem cell transplant for acute myeloid leukemia, so the T cells may come from the graft donor. V gene TRBV12-3 or TRBV12-4 combines with J gene TRBJ2-1; 9 bases line up with TRBD2. CDR3 in DNA: TGTGCCAGCAGTTTAGTAGGAGAATTAGCGGGGGCAGGGCAGTTCTTC. As protein: CASSLVGELAGAGQFF.